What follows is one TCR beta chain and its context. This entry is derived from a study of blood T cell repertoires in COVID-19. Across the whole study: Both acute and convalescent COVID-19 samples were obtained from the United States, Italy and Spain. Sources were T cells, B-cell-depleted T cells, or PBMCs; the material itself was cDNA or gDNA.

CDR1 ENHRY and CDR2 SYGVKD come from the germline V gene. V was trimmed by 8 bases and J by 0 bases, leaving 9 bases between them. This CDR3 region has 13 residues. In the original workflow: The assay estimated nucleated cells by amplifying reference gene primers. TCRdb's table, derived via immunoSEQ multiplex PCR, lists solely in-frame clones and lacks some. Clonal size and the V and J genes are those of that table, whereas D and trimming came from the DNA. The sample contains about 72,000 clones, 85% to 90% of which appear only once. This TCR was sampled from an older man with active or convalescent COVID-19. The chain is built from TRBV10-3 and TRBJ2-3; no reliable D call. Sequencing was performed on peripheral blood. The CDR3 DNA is TGTGCCATCCGGGTCTCGAGCACAGATACGCAGTATTTT. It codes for CAIRVSSTDTQYF.